The 4 T cell receptor beta chains listed next were all sequenced from one sample in a study of tumour-infiltrating T cells in Burkitt lymphoma. The table came from immunoSEQ multiplex PCR; TCRdb's copy has only in-frame clones and leaves some out. In the table there are 7,000 or so clones, about a sixth of which are singletons. The sample comprised tumor tissue. The receptors were sampled from a human donor with diffuse large B-cell lymphoma.

The V call is TRBV6-5, the J call TRBJ1-6, with TRBD1 as a possible D gene (5 bases). The CDR3 is 15 residues long. Deletions cut 2 bases from V and 10 bases from J, with 15 bases between. Germline CDR1 and CDR2: MNHEY and SVGAGI. CDR3 protein: CASSYDYLGESPLHF. DNA for the CDR3: TGTGCCAGCAGTTACGATTACTTAGGGGAATCACCCCTCCACTTT.

This clone was recorded a few times. This chain links TRBV7-9 with TRBJ2-5, with TRBD2 matching 12 bases. V lost 1 base and J lost 2; bases outside the gene matches: 8. This CDR3 region has 18 residues. The germline V gene encodes CDR1 SEHNR and CDR2 FQNEAQ (reference sequence). The CDR3 DNA is TGTGCCAGCAGCTTAGGGACTAGCGGGAATTGGTTGCAAGAGACCCAGTACTTC. This sequence encodes CASSLGTSGNWLQETQYF.

This clone was found a few times. This chain links TRBV18 with TRBJ2-3; D is unresolved. Germline CDR1 KGHSH, CDR2 LQKENI. This CDR3 contains 15 residues. Deletions cut 2 bases from V and 3 bases from J, with 12 bases between. CDR3 DNA: TGTGCCAGCTCACCAACACCGGTGCCGACAGATACGCAGTATTTT. Amino acid sequence: CASSPTPVPTDTQYF.

V usage is TRBV28 and J usage is TRBJ1-2; D call uncertain. This CDR3 is 12 amino acids long. CDR1 is MDHEN, CDR2 SYDVKM, per germline. V lost 7 bases, J lost 8 bases, and 14 bases lay in between. For the CDR3, the DNA is TGTGCCAGCACCCCCCTAGTTCAAGGCTACACCTTC. Encoded protein: CASTPLVQGYTF.